Following are 5 T cell receptor beta chains from one sample sequenced in a study of PD-1 blockade in classical Hodgkin lymphoma. As to time point: cycle 4 day 1 (C4D1), after less than 7 weeks of nivolumab. Every patient was affected by relapse after autologous stem cell transplantation, while exposure to brentuximab vedotin was not uniform. Profiled with immunoSEQ multiplex PCR; TCRdb holds only in-frame clones, not every one. The sample contains 40,000 to 50,000 clones, roughly two thirds of which appear only once. The sample here was peripheral blood mononuclear cells (PBMCs), taken before the fourth cycle of nivolumab. Receptors originate from a human donor with classical Hodgkin lymphoma.

This chain uses TRBV7-3 with TRBJ2-5, with 7 bases fitting TRBD1. Germline CDR1 SGHTA, CDR2 FQGTGA. This CDR3 is built from 13 residues. J gave up 2 bases and V 5 bases, and 2 bases lay outside the gene matches. CDR3 coding DNA: TGTGCCAGCAGCCGGGACAGACAAGAGACCCAGTACTTC. The encoded protein is CASSRDRQETQYF.

The chain joins TRBV29-1 to TRBJ2-1; either TRBD1 or TRBD2 may fit D (5 bases each). CDR3 length: 14 residues. V shed 7 bases and J shed 6 bases, with 19 bases lying between them. Germline CDR1 and CDR2: SQVTM and ANQGSEA. The chain's CDR3 is CSAPKGAGSNEQFF. The CDR3 nucleotides read TGCAGCGCCCCCAAAGGGGCAGGGAGCAATGAGCAGTTCTTC.

This clone occurred a few times. The gene calls are TRBV9 and TRBJ1-4, with 9 bases aligning to TRBD1. The CDR3 length is 15 residues. V lost 3 bases and J lost 5; bases outside the gene matches: 5. CDR1 is SGDLS, CDR2 YYNGEE, per germline. As DNA, the CDR3 is TGTGCCAGCAGCGGCTACGGACAGGGGAATGAAAAACTGTTTTTT. Its translation: CASSGYGQGNEKLFF.

The CDR3 protein is CASSSLPANTGELFF. The CDR3 bases are TGTGCCAGCAGCTCCCTACCTGCGAACACCGGGGAGCTGTTTTTT. V and J are TRBV7-9 and TRBJ2-2; no clear D. V lost 4 bases, J lost 0 bases, and 9 bases lay in between. The CDR3 is made up of 15 amino acids. CDR1 is SEHNR, CDR2 FQNEAQ, per germline (reference sequence).

The CDR3 DNA follows: TGTGCCAGCAGCTCGACAGATTTTAGCACAGATACGCAGTATTTT. Its translation is CASSSTDFSTDTQYF. The rearrangement uses TRBV7-2 and TRBJ2-3, with a tentative D call TRBD1 (5 bases). The CDR3 has 15 amino acids. The germline V gene encodes CDR1 SGHTA and CDR2 FQGNSA. V was trimmed by 4 bases and J by 0 bases, leaving 11 bases between them.